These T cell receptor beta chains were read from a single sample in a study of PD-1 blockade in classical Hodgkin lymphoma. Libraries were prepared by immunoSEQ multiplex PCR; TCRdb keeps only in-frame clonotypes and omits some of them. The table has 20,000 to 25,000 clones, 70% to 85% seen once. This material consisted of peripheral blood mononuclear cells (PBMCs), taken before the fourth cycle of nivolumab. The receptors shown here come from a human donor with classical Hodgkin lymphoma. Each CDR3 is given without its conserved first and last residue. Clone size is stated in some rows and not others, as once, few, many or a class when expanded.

ASSLRSEGLSSYNSPLH | . | TRBJ1-6 | TRBV27
ASSPMAGIVNGYT | . | TRBJ1-2 | TRBV25-1
ASSVSNQPQH | . | TRBJ1-5 | TRBV6-6
ASSPGVGGNYGYT | . | TRBJ1-2 | TRBV5-1
ASSSTGGGYT | . | TRBJ1-2 | TRBV6-5
ARTGLAGSGELF | . | TRBJ2-2 | TRBV30
ASSISGVVTEAF | . | TRBJ1-1 | TRBV19
AISDPWGLYGYT | few | TRBJ1-2 | TRBV10-3
ASSRRQGGNQPQH | once | TRBJ1-5 | TRBV5-8
ASSLALAGGTGELF | . | TRBJ2-2 | TRBV7-9
ASSPPSGQNSYEQY | . | TRBJ2-7 | TRBV28